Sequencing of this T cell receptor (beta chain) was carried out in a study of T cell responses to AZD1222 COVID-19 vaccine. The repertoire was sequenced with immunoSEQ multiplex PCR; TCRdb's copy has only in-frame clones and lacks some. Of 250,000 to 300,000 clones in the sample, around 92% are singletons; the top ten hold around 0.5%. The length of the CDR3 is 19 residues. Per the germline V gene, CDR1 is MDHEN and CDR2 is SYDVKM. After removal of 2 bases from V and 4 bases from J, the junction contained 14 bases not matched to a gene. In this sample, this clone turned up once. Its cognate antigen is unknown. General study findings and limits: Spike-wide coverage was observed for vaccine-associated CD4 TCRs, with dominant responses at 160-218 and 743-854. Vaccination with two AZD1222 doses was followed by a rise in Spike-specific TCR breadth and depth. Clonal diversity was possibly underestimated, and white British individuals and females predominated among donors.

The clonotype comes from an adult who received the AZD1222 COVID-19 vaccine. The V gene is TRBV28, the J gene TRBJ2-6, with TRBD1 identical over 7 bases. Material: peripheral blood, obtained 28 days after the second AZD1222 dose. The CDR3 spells CASSLGLGQLASGANVLTF. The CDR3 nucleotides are TGTGCCAGCAGTTTAGGGTTGGGACAGTTAGCCTCCGGGGCCAACGTCCTGACTTTC.